This is a list of T cell receptor beta chains from one sample in a study of cytomegalovirus exposure and HLA in healthy donors. Libraries were prepared by immunoSEQ multiplex PCR; TCRdb keeps only in-frame clonotypes and omits some of them. Here the sample spans over 140,000 clones, about 84% being singletons. Sequenced sample: PBMCs. Receptors were obtained from a man aged 45 to 65 in good health and CMV-seronegative. Both conserved end residues are part of each CDR3. The D gene is left open where the match is weak. Rows give clone size only sometimes, using once, few, many, or a class for an expanded clone.

>TRBV27|TRBJ1-1|.|.
CASSTTGGGGTEAFF
TGTGCCAGCAGTACCACCGGGGGTGGGGGCACTGAAGCTTTCTTT
>TRBV5-1|TRBJ2-2|TRBD2|once
CASNHRTSSPGELFF
TGCGCCAGCAACCATCGGACTAGCTCTCCCGGGGAGCTGTTTTTT
>TRBV14|TRBJ1-4|.|once
CASSQADATNEKLFF
TGTGCCAGCAGTCAAGCAGATGCAACTAATGAAAAACTGTTTTTT
>TRBV13|TRBJ2-6|.|few
CASSPGDSGANVLTF
TGTGCCAGCAGTCCAGGGGACTCTGGGGCCAACGTCCTGACTTTC
>TRBV7-9|TRBJ2-2|TRBD1|.
CASNRDRGSGELFF
TGTGCCAGCAACCGGGACAGGGGCTCCGGGGAGCTGTTTTTT
>TRBV10-1|TRBJ1-2|TRBD1|.
CASSSTMTGDYGYTF
TGCGCCAGCAGTTCTACTATGACAGGGGACTATGGCTACACCTTC
>TRBV2|TRBJ1-6|TRBD1|.
CASSGGQGATSPLHF
TGTGCCAGCAGTGGGGGACAGGGGGCTACTTCACCCCTCCACTTT
>TRBV5-4|TRBJ1-4|.|.
CASSLGGAGEKLFF
TGTGCCAGCAGCTTGGGAGGGGCGGGAGAAAAACTGTTTTTT
>TRBV6-5|TRBJ2-2|TRBD1|.
CASSYAGTGNTGELFF
TGTGCCAGCAGTTATGCCGGGACAGGGAACACCGGGGAGCTGTTTTTT
>TRBV5-4|TRBJ1-5|TRBD1|.
CASSPGQGAGQPQHF
TGTGCCAGCAGCCCGGGACAGGGGGCAGGTCAGCCCCAGCATTTT
>TRBV28|TRBJ2-2|.|.
CASSFLSGSGGELFF
TGTGCCAGCAGTTTTTTATCGGGGTCGGGCGGGGAGCTGTTTTTT
>TRBV30|TRBJ1-2|.|.
CAWSIGRGGYTF
TGTGCCTGGAGTATAGGGAGGGGTGGCTACACCTTC
>TRBV2|TRBJ1-4|.|few
CASSFGVLNEKLFF
TGTGCCAGCAGTTTTGGAGTCTTGAATGAAAAACTGTTTTTT
>TRBV29-1|TRBJ1-6|.|few
CSVELDQPGPLHF
TGCAGCGTTGAATTGGATCAACCAGGGCCCCTCCACTTT
>TRBV6-1|TRBJ1-1|.|.
CASSRDYGAEAFF
TGTGCCAGCAGTCGGGACTACGGCGCTGAAGCTTTCTTT
>TRBV10-1|TRBJ2-1|TRBD2|.
CASSEQGLATNEQFF
TGCGCCAGCAGTGAGCAGGGACTAGCGACTAATGAGCAGTTCTTC
>TRBV7-9|TRBJ1-1|TRBD1|.
CASSFGWTGGVGAEAFF
TGTGCCAGCAGCTTTGGGTGGACAGGGGGCGTTGGAGCTGAAGCTTTCTTT
>TRBV5-6|TRBJ1-1|.|few
CASSLLQPNTEAFF
TGTGCCAGCAGCTTGTTACAGCCGAACACTGAAGCTTTCTTT
>TRBV18|TRBJ1-2|.|.
CASSDPGTLNYGYTF
TGTGCCAGCTCAGATCCCGGGACTCTGAACTATGGCTACACCTTC
>TRBV6-1|TRBJ2-7|TRBD2|.
CASTLRGGAPGEQYF
TGTGCCAGCACATTACGGGGGGGGGCGCCGGGCGAGCAGTACTTC
>TRBV2|TRBJ2-3|.|.
CASSASDTQYF
TGTGCCAGCAGTGCTTCTGATACGCAGTATTTT
>TRBV5-1|TRBJ1-2|.|few
CASSPVRTSYGYTF
TGCGCCAGCAGCCCCGTAAGAACGAGCTATGGCTACACCTTC
>TRBV7-9|TRBJ1-2|.|.
CASSLGGGWGYTF
TGTGCCAGCAGCTTAGGAGGTGGATGGGGCTACACCTTC
>TRBV6-5|TRBJ1-1|TRBD1|.
CASSPRDRGNTEAFF
TGTGCCAGCAGCCCCCGGGACAGGGGTAACACTGAAGCTTTCTTT
>TRBV5-1|TRBJ1-2|TRBD1|.
CASSLARTGGTFYGYTF
TGCGCCAGCAGCTTGGCGCGGACAGGGGGTACTTTCTATGGCTACACCTTC
>TRBV9|TRBJ2-7|TRBD1|.
CASSQSGTGPYEQYF
TGTGCCAGCAGCCAATCCGGGACAGGGCCCTACGAGCAGTACTTC
>TRBV6-5|TRBJ2-7|TRBD1|.
CASSSRDRVYEQYF
TGTGCCAGCAGTTCCCGGGACAGGGTCTACGAGCAGTACTTC
>TRBV6-5|TRBJ2-5|TRBD1|few
CASSYTNWDRGETQYF
TGTGCCAGCAGTTACACTAACTGGGACAGGGGAGAGACCCAGTACTTC
>TRBV5-4|TRBJ2-1|TRBD2|.
CASSFARSSGDYNEQFF
TGTGCCAGCAGCTTTGCAAGGTCTAGCGGCGATTACAATGAGCAGTTCTTC
>TRBV5-4|TRBJ2-3|TRBD1|.
CASRLDRGQADTQYF
TGTGCCAGCAGACTTGACAGGGGGCAGGCAGATACGCAGTATTTT
>TRBV6-1|TRBJ1-3|TRBD1|.
CASSESGYGTDYTGNTIYF
TGTGCCAGCAGTGAATCGGGGTATGGGACAGATTATACTGGAAACACCATATATTTT
>TRBV5-1|TRBJ1-2|TRBD1|.
CASSFNPGQGAGDGYTF
TGCGCCAGCAGCTTTAATCCGGGACAGGGGGCTGGAGATGGCTACACCTTC
>TRBV20-1|TRBJ2-2|TRBD2|.
CSAAGAGELFF
TGCAGTGCTGCGGGAGCCGGGGAGCTGTTTTTT
>TRBV21-1|TRBJ2-1|.|.
CASSKSSESSGRAPTYNEQFF
TGTGCCAGCAGCAAGTCCTCGGAGAGTAGCGGGAGGGCCCCAACATACAATGAGCAGTTCTTC
>TRBV11-2|TRBJ2-3|.|.
CASSYALTSTDTQYF
TGTGCCAGCAGCTACGCCCTAACTAGCACAGATACGCAGTATTTT
>TRBV5-1|TRBJ1-1|.|.
CASSPPPSTEAFF
TGCGCCAGCAGTCCGCCCCCGAGCACTGAAGCTTTCTTT
>TRBV4-1|TRBJ2-7|.|.
CASSQGLDSQYF
TGCGCCAGCAGCCAAGGTCTTGACAGCCAGTACTTC
>TRBV18|TRBJ2-2|.|.
CASSPEVPEKLFF
TGTGCCAGCTCACCAGAAGTCCCGGAGAAGCTGTTTTTT
>TRBV12-5|TRBJ2-5|.|.
CASGSPPSLETQYF
TGTGCTAGTGGTTCCCCCCCGAGCCTAGAGACCCAGTACTTC
>TRBV27|TRBJ1-1|TRBD1|.
CASSPGQGNTEAFF
TGTGCCAGCAGTCCGGGACAGGGGAACACTGAAGCTTTCTTT
>TRBV2|TRBJ1-3|TRBD1|.
CASSGGTGRNTIYF
TGTGCCAGCAGTGGGGGGACAGGGAGAAACACCATATATTTT
>TRBV2|TRBJ1-2|.|.
CAKRGGEGYTF
TGTGCTAAGCGGGGGGGCGAGGGCTACACCTTC
>TRBV7-8|TRBJ2-7|.|.
CASSLPGEPAGQYF
TGTGCCAGCAGCTTACCTGGAGAACCGGCGGGGCAGTACTTC
>TRBV25-1|TRBJ1-1|.|few
CASSEMGGIGNTEAFF
TGTGCCAGCAGTGAAATGGGGGGTATTGGTAACACTGAAGCTTTCTTT
>TRBV19|TRBJ1-5|.|.
CASSPGGGGQPQHF
TGTGCCAGTAGTCCCGGGGGGGGCGGTCAGCCCCAGCATTTT
>TRBV18|TRBJ1-5|TRBD1|.
CASSDRDGDSNQPQHF
TGTGCCAGCTCAGACAGGGATGGGGATAGCAATCAGCCCCAGCATTTT
>TRBV5-4|TRBJ2-3|TRBD2|few
CASSPGTSGSPDTQYF
TGTGCCAGCAGCCCCGGGACTAGCGGGAGCCCAGATACGCAGTATTTT
>TRBV6-6|TRBJ2-3|TRBD1|.
CASRGQGVDTQYF
TGTGCCAGCAGGGGACAGGGGGTGGATACGCAGTATTTT
>TRBV5-4|TRBJ2-2|TRBD1|.
CASSRMDRDTGELFF
TGTGCCAGCAGCCGGATGGACAGGGACACCGGGGAGCTGTTTTTT
>TRBV25-1|TRBJ2-3|TRBD2|.
CASSEFPAGGQDTQYF
TGTGCCAGCAGTGAATTCCCCGCGGGAGGGCAAGATACGCAGTATTTT
>TRBV6-5|TRBJ2-7|TRBD1|.
CASSWPGTEEQYF
TGTGCCAGCAGTTGGCCCGGGACAGAAGAGCAGTACTTC
>TRBV5-1|TRBJ2-7|TRBD1|.
CASSVDRVPYEQYF
TGCGCCAGCAGCGTCGACAGGGTTCCTTACGAGCAGTACTTC
>TRBV20-1|TRBJ2-7|.|few
CSAREDYEQYF
TGCAGTGCTAGGGAGGACTACGAGCAGTACTTC
>TRBV19|TRBJ2-7|.|.
CAGVGNRLSYEQYF
TGTGCCGGAGTAGGCAACAGGCTCTCCTACGAGCAGTACTTC
>TRBV27|TRBJ1-5|.|.
CASNPTGYDQPQHF
TGTGCCAGCAACCCTACAGGGTACGATCAGCCCCAGCATTTT
>TRBV5-1|TRBJ2-1|TRBD1|.
CASSHSDRDEQFF
TGCGCCAGCAGCCACTCGGACAGGGATGAGCAGTTCTTC
>TRBV6-1|TRBJ1-6|.|.
CASSDSYSYNSPLHF
TGTGCCAGCAGCGACAGTTACTCCTATAATTCACCCCTCCACTTT
>TRBV5-1|TRBJ2-7|.|.
CASSWDNSYEQYF
TGCGCCAGCAGCTGGGACAACTCCTACGAGCAGTACTTC
>TRBV9|TRBJ2-6|.|.
CASSARSSGANVLTF
TGTGCCAGCAGCGCCCGCAGCTCTGGGGCCAACGTCCTGACTTTC
>TRBV5-4|TRBJ2-5|TRBD2|.
CASSSGGTHSYETQYF
TGTGCCAGCAGCTCGGGGGGAACCCATTCGTACGAGACCCAGTACTTC